These 2 T cell receptor beta chains were all obtained from the same sample, sequenced in a study of control samples from healthy donors and cancer patients. Sequenced by immunoSEQ multiplex PCR; TCRdb stores in-frame clones only, minus some. The repertoire holds about 170,000 clones, with 70% to 90% as singletons. Source material: blood. The source of these receptors is a woman aged 30 to 39 in good health.

The chain's CDR3 is CASTPLGRKDQPQHF. For the CDR3, the DNA is TGTGCCAGCACTCCTCTCGGCCGGAAAGATCAGCCCCAGCATTTT. This chain connects TRBV27 to TRBJ1-5; D gene ambiguous. V was shortened by 7 bases and J by 5 bases, with 18 bases between the two germline ends. CDR3 length equals 15 residues. Germline assignment: CDR1 MNHEY and CDR2 SMNVEV (reference sequence).

The rearrangement links TRBV5-1 to TRBJ2-1; D possibly uses TRBD1 or TRBD2 (5 bases each). The V end lost 5 bases, the J end lost 0 bases, and 12 bases lay between the germline ends. Germline lookup yields CDR1 SGHRS and CDR2 YFSETQ. The length of the CDR3 is 15 residues. The CDR3 protein is CASRSGALSYNEQFF. DNA of the CDR3: TGCGCCAGCAGATCCGGGGCGCTCTCCTACAATGAGCAGTTCTTC.